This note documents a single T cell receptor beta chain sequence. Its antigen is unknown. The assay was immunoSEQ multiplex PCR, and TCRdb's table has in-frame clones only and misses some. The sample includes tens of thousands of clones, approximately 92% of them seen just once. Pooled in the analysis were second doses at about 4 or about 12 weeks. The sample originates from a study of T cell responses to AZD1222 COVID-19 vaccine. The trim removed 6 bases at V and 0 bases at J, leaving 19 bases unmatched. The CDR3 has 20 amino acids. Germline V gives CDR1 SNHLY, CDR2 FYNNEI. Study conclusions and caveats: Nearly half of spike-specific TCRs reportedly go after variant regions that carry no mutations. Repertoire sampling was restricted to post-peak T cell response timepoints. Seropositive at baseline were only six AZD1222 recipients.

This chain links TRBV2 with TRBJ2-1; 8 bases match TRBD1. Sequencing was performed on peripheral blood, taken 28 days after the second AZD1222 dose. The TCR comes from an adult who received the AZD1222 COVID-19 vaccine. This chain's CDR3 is CASREKTGVIGPSSYNEQFF. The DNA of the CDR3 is TGTGCCAGCAGGGAAAAGACAGGGGTCATCGGGCCCAGCTCCTACAATGAGCAGTTCTTC.